The 21 T cell receptor beta chains reported below all come from one sample, sequenced in a study of blood T cell repertoires in COVID-19. TCRdb's copy holds only in-frame clones and misses some; the assay was immunoSEQ multiplex PCR. The table has 300,000 or so clones, approximately 90% seen once; the top ten hold roughly 3.9%. Sequenced: peripheral blood. Receptors originate from a middle-aged woman with acute or convalescent COVID-19.

The V call is TRBV7-9, the J call TRBJ1-6; 9 bases map to TRBD1. This CDR3 comprises 17 residues. CDR1 SEHNR and CDR2 FQNEAQ come from the germline V gene (reference sequence). With V trimmed by 3 bases and J by 7 bases, 10 bases remained unmatched. The CDR3 region is CASSFPGQGSSNSPLHF. The CDR3 DNA reads TGTGCCAGCAGCTTCCCGGGACAGGGCTCAAGCAATTCACCCCTCCACTTT.

J is TRBJ1-4 and V is TRBV10-3; 8 bases are a match to TRBD1. J gave up 0 bases and V 2 bases, and 5 bases lay outside the gene matches. This CDR3 comprises 17 residues. The germline gives CDR1 ENHRY, CDR2 SYGVKD. The CDR3 nucleotides are TGTGCCATCAGTGAGGGGACAGGACTATCAACTAATGAAAAACTGTTTTTT. It is translated as CAISEGTGLSTNEKLFF.

This clone showed up just once. The J gene is TRBJ2-7, the V gene TRBV15, with TRBD1 matching over 10 bases. V was clipped by 1 base and J by 2 bases; unmatched bases: 2. The CDR3 contains 15 residues. The V gene's germline CDR1 is LNHNV and CDR2 YYDKDF (reference sequence). The CDR3 DNA is TGTGCCACCAGCAGAGTAGGACAGGGGGCCTACGAGCAGTACGTC. Amino acids: CATSRVGQGAYEQYV.

This clone was observed a handful of times. The same CDR3 can be traced to other DNA sequences in this sample. The CDR3 DNA follows: TGCAGTGCTAGAGCAAACACTGAAGCTTTCTTT. As protein: CSARANTEAFF. The chain has TRBV20-1 and TRBJ1-1; D not certain. Trimming removed 1 base from V and 2 bases from J, with 2 bases in between. This CDR3 is built from 11 residues. Germline V CDR1 and CDR2: DFQATT, SNEGSKA (reference sequence).

The chain joins TRBV6-1 to TRBJ2-2, with TRBD1 identical over 10 bases. J lost 7 bases, V lost 4 bases, and 6 bases had no gene match. Germline values: CDR1 MNHNS, CDR2 SASEGT. CDR3 length: 15 residues. This CDR3 is CASSGQGARGGELFF. CDR3 in DNA: TGTGCCAGCAGTGGACAGGGGGCAAGGGGCGGGGAGCTGTTTTTT.

The chain recombines TRBV5-1 with TRBJ2-7, with 12 bases aligning to TRBD2. CDR3 length: 15 amino acids. Per germline, CDR1 SGHRS and CDR2 YFSETQ. Trimming took 2 bases from V and 1 from J; bases not matched to a gene: 1. The CDR3 region is CASSFGLAGSYEQYV. In DNA form, the CDR3 reads TGCGCCAGCAGCTTCGGACTAGCGGGGTCCTACGAGCAGTACGTC.

The CDR3, as DNA: TGTGCCAGCAGCAAAATTGAGGACAGGGACTACGAGCAGTACGTC. This codes for CASSKIEDRDYEQYV. The chain has TRBV21-1 and TRBJ2-7; the table's D gene call, TRBD1, was not cross checked with the DNA. TRBV21-1 is a documented pseudogene. The CDR3 is made up of 15 amino acids.

DNA of the CDR3: TGCGCCAGCAGCCCTCGGGGATTAGCGGGACCTCAAGAGACCCAGTACTTC. Protein: CASSPRGLAGPQETQYF. This chain links TRBV4-1 with TRBJ2-5; 8 bases align to TRBD2. The length of the CDR3 is 17 residues. Unmatched junction bases numbered 12, after V lost 4 bases and J lost 2 bases. In germline, CDR1 is MGHRA, CDR2 YSYEKL.

The chain combines TRBV6-6 with TRBJ1-5; TRBD1 aligns across 8 bases. The CDR3 has 15 residues. V shed 6 bases, J shed 1 base, and the junction held 5 bases outside the gene matches. Germline lookup yields CDR1 MNHNY and CDR2 SVGAGI (reference sequence). CDR3 protein: CASRDRAESNQPQHF. As DNA, the CDR3 is TGTGCCAGCAGGGACAGGGCGGAAAGCAATCAGCCCCAGCATTTT.

The V call is TRBV6-6, the J call TRBJ2-7; 8 bases match TRBD2. Germline V gene sequence: CDR1 MNHNY, CDR2 SVGAGI (reference sequence). The V gene end was trimmed by 2 bases and the J gene end by 4 bases; junction bases not matched to a gene: 1. The CDR3 is made up of 13 amino acids. The CDR3 loop is CASSYTSGYEQYV. CDR3 coding DNA: TGTGCCAGCAGTTACACTAGCGGATACGAGCAGTACGTC.

This sequence joins TRBV2 and TRBJ2-3; no definite D call. Germline V gives CDR1 SNHLY, CDR2 FYNNEI. CDR3 length: 12 residues. V lost 6 bases and J lost 3, with 7 bases in between. The CDR3 here is CASRVETDTQYF. The CDR3, as DNA: TGTGCCAGCAGGGTAGAGACAGATACGCAGTATTTT.

The rearrangement links TRBV10-1 to TRBJ2-3, with D perhaps matching TRBD2 (5 bases). Germline CDR1 WNHNN, CDR2 SYGVQD (reference sequence). The CDR3 sequence is 14 residues long. With 4 bases removed from V and 4 bases from J, the gap between germline ends came to 12 bases. The CDR3 coding sequence is TGCGCCAGCAGTGTGAAACCGGAGGCAGATACGCAGTATTTT. It is translated as CASSVKPEADTQYF.

V gene TRBV19 combines with J gene TRBJ1-5; D call uncertain. Between the trimmed V and J ends, which lost 0 bases and 4 bases, there was a span of 13 bases. Germline CDR1 reads LNHDA; CDR2 reads SQIVND (reference sequence). The CDR3 totals 16 residues. CDR3 amino acids: CASSIDRAGGNQPQHF. The DNA of the CDR3 is TGTGCCAGTAGTATAGATCGGGCCGGAGGAAATCAGCCCCAGCATTTT.

The rearrangement joins TRBV7-2 to TRBJ1-1; possible D gene TRBD1, 5 bases. Germline-derived CDR1 and CDR2 are SGHTA and FQGNSA. The V gene lost 3 bases and the J gene lost 6 bases, with 11 bases spanning the gap. This CDR3 region has 13 residues. In DNA, the CDR3 is TGTGCCAGCAGCTTGGGGCGGGGCCCTGAAGCTTTCTTT. It encodes CASSLGRGPEAFF.

The chain has TRBV27 and TRBJ2-3; possibly TRBD1 for D (6 bases). The CDR3 is 15 amino acids. V dropped 6 bases and J dropped 4 bases, with 17 bases sitting between them. Germline CDR1 is MNHEY and CDR2 is SMNVEV (reference sequence). This chain's CDR3 is CASRSPTGSADTQYF. As DNA, the CDR3 is TGTGCCAGCAGGTCTCCTACAGGGTCAGCAGATACGCAGTATTTT.

The J gene is TRBJ2-1, the V gene TRBV27; TRBD2 matches 7 bases. This CDR3 comprises 14 residues. The germline CDR1 and CDR2 sequences are MNHEY and SMNVEV (reference sequence). After removal of 3 bases from V and 3 bases from J, the junction contained 2 bases not matched to a gene. For the CDR3, the DNA is TGTGCCAGCAGTTTGGCGGGGGTCTACAATGAGCAGTTCTTC. This gives the protein CASSLAGVYNEQFF.

This clone was seen just once. The V gene is TRBV7-9, the J gene TRBJ2-3, with 9 bases identical to TRBD1. The V gene end was trimmed by 4 bases and the J gene end by 3 bases; junction bases not matched to a gene: 5. CDR1 and CDR2 (germline): SEHNR, FQNEAQ (reference sequence). The CDR3 runs to 15 residues. The CDR3 sequence: CASSYGTGLTDTQYF. The CDR3 DNA is TGTGCCAGCAGCTATGGGACAGGGCTGACAGATACGCAGTATTTT.

The chain combines TRBV29-1 with TRBJ1-4; no reliable D call. The V end lost 6 bases, the J end lost 3 bases, and 8 bases lay between the germline ends. The length of the CDR3 is 12 residues. Germline V gene sequence: CDR1 SQVTM, CDR2 ANQGSEA. CDR3 loop: CSVRVANEKLFF. CDR3 DNA sequence: TGCAGCGTGCGGGTAGCTAATGAAAAACTGTTTTTT.

The V and J genes are TRBV23-1 and TRBJ2-5, with TRBD2 matching 13 bases. TRBV23-1 is an open reading frame whose function is uncertain. V shed 5 bases and J 3 bases; nucleotides not matched to a gene: 12. The CDR3 length is 18 residues. In DNA form, the CDR3 reads TGCGCCAGCAGTAAAGGGACTAGCGGGGAGACTCGGGAAGAGACCCAGTACTTC. It encodes CASSKGTSGETREETQYF.

The rearrangement joins TRBV28 to TRBJ2-7; 9 bases agree with TRBD1. V shed 4 bases and J 5 bases; nucleotides not matched to a gene: 6. This CDR3 is built from 14 residues. Germline-derived CDR1 and CDR2 are MDHEN and SYDVKM. The CDR3 region is CASSYGTGLDEQYV. CDR3 DNA: TGTGCCAGCAGTTACGGGACAGGGTTAGACGAGCAGTACGTC.

The chain joins TRBV6-5 to TRBJ2-3, with D tentatively TRBD2 (6 bases). Trimming cost V 5 bases and J 2 bases, with 11 bases left between them. There are 14 residues in the CDR3. Germline V gene data show CDR1 as MNHEY and CDR2 as SVGAGI. The CDR3 DNA reads as TGTGCCAGCAGTATAGCGGACCCCACAGATACGCAGTATTTT. This sequence encodes CASSIADPTDTQYF.